This TCR beta chain is from a study of cytomegalovirus exposure and HLA in healthy donors. Study conclusions and caveats: High sensitivity and specificity were reportedly achieved when the classifier diagnosed cytomegalovirus status. From TCR beta sequences, most subjects' HLA-A and HLA-B alleles were reportedly predicted accurately. It was around 160 TCR beta chains that were listed as cytomegalovirus-associated. The only immune exposure information that was available was CMV serostatus.

Comments on this clone: Antigen: not known.

PCR amplification relied on 60 Vbeta primers (plus 13 Jbeta primers). Sequencing used immunoSEQ multiplex PCR; TCRdb keeps in-frame clones, though not all of them. Here the sample spans 150,000 to 200,000 clones, roughly 85% being singletons. Trimming took 1 base from V and 0 from J, leaving 4 bases between them. CDR1 SGHDN and CDR2 FVKESK come from the germline V gene. The CDR3 runs to 15 residues. This chain joins TRBV14 and TRBJ2-6, with D hard to call. This receptor was obtained from a woman aged 45-60 years in good health and CMV-seronegative. Sequencing was performed on PBMCs. CDR3 amino acids: CASSQVFSGANVLTF. CDR3 coding DNA: TGTGCCAGCAGCCAAGTATTCTCTGGGGCCAACGTCCTGACTTTC.